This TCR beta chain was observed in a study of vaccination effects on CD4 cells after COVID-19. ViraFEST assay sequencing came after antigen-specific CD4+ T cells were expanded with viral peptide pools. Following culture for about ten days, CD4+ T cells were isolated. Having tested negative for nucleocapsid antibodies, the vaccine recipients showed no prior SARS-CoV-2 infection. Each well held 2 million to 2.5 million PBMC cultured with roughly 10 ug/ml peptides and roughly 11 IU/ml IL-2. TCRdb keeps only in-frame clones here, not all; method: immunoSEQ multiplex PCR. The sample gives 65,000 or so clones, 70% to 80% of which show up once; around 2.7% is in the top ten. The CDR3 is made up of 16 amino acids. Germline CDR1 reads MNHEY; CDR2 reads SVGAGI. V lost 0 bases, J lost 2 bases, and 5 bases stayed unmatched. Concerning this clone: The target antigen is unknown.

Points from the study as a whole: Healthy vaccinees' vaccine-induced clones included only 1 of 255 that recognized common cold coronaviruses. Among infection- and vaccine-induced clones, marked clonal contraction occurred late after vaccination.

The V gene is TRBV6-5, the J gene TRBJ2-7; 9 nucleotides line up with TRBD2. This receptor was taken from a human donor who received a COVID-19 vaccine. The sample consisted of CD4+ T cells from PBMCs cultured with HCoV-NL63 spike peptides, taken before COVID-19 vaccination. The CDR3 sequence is CASSYSRLAATYEQYV. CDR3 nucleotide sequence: TGTGCCAGCAGTTACTCGAGACTAGCGGCTACCTACGAGCAGTACGTC.